The present T cell receptor beta chain was sequenced within a study of control samples from healthy donors and cancer patients (dated by TCRdb to the early 2020s). Cut back by 3 bases and 1 base, the V and J ends lie 9 bases apart. The germline V gene yields KGHSH for CDR1 and LQKENI for CDR2. The CDR3 sequence holds 14 residues, the cysteine and phenylalanine included. CDR3 DNA is the only sequence kept; it has 42 bases, read in frame from the first base. The library was obtained by the immunoSEQ multiplex PCR assay. Here the immuneACCESS table is served through TCRdb, limited to in-frame sequences with V and J called. Missing clones are a known gap in these copies; in checked studies unresolved V genes cover under half, and the rest lacks a known reason. This sample comprises tens of thousands of clones, 85% to 90% of them detected only once. The ten largest account for less than 7% of the sample.

Comment on this clone: Its antigen is not yet known. One base away there is no much larger clone; base qualities are not given.

The source of this sequence is a man aged 50-60 years in good health. The specimen was blood. The chain employs TRBV18 and TRBJ1-1, with no D gene named confidently. The encoded CDR3 is CASSPTVQNTEAFF. The sequenced DNA is TGTGCCAGCTCACCCACAGTCCAGAACACTGAAGCTTTCTTT.